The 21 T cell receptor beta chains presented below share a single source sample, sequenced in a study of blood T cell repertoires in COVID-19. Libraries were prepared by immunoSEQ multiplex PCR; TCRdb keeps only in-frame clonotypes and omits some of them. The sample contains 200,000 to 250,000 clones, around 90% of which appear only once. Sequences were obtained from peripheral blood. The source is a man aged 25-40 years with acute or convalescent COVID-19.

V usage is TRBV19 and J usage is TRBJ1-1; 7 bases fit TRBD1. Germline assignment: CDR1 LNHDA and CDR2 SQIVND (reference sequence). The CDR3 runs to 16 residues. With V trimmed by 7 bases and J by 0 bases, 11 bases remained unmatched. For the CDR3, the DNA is TGTGCCAGTATCCCCCGGGAGGGGGCGGTGAACACTGAAGCTTTCTTT. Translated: CASIPREGAVNTEAFF.

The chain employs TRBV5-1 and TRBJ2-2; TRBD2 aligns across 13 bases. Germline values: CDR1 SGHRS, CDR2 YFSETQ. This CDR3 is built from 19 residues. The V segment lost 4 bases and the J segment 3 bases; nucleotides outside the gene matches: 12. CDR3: CASSPHTSGRAHDTGELFF. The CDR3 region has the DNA TGCGCCAGCAGCCCCCACACTAGCGGGAGGGCCCATGACACCGGGGAGCTGTTTTTT.

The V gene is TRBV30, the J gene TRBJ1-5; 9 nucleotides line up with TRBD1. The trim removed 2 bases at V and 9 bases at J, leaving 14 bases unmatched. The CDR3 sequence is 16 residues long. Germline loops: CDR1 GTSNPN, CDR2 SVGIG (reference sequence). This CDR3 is CAWSPLPGTGSLPQHF. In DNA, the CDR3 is TGTGCCTGGAGTCCCCTTCCGGGGACAGGGTCTCTGCCCCAGCATTTT.

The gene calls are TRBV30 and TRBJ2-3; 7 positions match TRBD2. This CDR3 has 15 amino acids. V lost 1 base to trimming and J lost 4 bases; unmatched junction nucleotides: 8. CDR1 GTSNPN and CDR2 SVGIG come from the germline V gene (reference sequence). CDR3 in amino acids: CAWSEFAGASDTQYF. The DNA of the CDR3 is TGTGCCTGGAGTGAGTTTGCGGGAGCATCAGATACGCAGTATTTT.

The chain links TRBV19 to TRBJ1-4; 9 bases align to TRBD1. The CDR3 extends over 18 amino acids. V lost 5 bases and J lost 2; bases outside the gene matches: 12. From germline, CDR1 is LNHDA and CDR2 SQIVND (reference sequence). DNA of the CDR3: TGTGCCAGTAGTGGAGGACAGGGGAGCGTCTTTACTAATGAAAAACTGTTTTTT. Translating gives CASSGGQGSVFTNEKLFF.

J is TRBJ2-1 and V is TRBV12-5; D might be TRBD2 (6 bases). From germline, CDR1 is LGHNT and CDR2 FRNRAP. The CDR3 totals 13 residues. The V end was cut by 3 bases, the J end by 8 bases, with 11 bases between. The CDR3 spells CASGFYGSDEQFF. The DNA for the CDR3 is TGTGCTAGTGGTTTCTACGGGAGTGATGAGCAGTTCTTC.

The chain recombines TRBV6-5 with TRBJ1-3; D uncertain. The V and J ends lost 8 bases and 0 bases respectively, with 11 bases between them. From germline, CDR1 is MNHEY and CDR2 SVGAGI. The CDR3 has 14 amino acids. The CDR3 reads CASQTQSSGNTIYF. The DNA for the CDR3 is TGTGCCAGCCAAACACAGAGCTCTGGAAACACCATATATTTT.

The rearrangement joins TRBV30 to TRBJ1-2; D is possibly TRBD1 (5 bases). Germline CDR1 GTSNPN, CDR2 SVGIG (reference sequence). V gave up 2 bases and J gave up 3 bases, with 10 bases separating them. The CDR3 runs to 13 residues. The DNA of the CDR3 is TGTGCCTGGAGTCAGGGTAGAGACTATGGCTACACCTTC. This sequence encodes CAWSQGRDYGYTF.

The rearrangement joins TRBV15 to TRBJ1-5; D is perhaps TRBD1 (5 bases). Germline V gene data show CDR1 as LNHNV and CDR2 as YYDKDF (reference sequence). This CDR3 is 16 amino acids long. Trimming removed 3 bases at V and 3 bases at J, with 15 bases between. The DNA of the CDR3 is TGTGCCACCAGCAGGGCGCGGGGGTCCAACAATCAGCCCCAGCATTTT. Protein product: CATSRARGSNNQPQHF.

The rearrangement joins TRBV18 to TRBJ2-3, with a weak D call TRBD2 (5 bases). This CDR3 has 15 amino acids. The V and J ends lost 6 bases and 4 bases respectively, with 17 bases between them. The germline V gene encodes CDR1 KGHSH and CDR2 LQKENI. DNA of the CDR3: TGTGCCAGCTCGCAGAGCGGTCTGAACCCAGATACGCAGTATTTT. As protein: CASSQSGLNPDTQYF.

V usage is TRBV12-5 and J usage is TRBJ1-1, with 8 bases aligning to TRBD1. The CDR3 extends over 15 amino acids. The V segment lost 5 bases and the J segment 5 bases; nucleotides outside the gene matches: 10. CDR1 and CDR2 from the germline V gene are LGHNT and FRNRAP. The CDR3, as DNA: TGTGCTAGTGGTCTTGGCGCAGGGGGCTATACTGAAGCTTTCTTT. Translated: CASGLGAGGYTEAFF.

The CDR3: CASSQSGTPTDTQYF. The CDR3 DNA is TGTGCCAGCAGCCAATCAGGGACTCCCACAGATACGCAGTATTTT. The chain recombines TRBV7-2 with TRBJ2-3; the D gene is possibly TRBD2 (6 bases). CDR1 SGHTA and CDR2 FQGNSA come from the germline V gene. V dropped 5 bases and J dropped 2 bases, with 14 bases sitting between them. The CDR3 length is 15 residues. Together with reference TRBV7-2 and TRBJ2-3, the CDR3 gives the full variable domain: GAGVSQSPSNKVTEKGKDVELRCDPISGHTALYWYRQSLGQGLEFLIYFQGNSAPDKSGLPSDRFSAERTGGSVSTLTIQRTQQEDSAVYLCASSQSGTPTDTQYFGPGTRLTVL.

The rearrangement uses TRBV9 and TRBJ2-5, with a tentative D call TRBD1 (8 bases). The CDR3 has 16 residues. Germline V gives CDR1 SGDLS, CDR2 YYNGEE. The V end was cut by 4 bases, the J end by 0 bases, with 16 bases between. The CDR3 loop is CASSRTQGGNQETQYF. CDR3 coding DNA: TGTGCCAGCAGCCGGACACAGGGGGGGAACCAAGAGACCCAGTACTTC.

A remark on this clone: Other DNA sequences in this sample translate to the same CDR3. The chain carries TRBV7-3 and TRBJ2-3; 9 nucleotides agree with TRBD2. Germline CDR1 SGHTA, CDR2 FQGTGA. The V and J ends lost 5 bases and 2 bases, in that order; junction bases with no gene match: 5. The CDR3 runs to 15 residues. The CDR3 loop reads CASSPSGGSTDTQYF. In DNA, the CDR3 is TGTGCCAGCAGCCCAAGCGGGGGGTCCACAGATACGCAGTATTTT.

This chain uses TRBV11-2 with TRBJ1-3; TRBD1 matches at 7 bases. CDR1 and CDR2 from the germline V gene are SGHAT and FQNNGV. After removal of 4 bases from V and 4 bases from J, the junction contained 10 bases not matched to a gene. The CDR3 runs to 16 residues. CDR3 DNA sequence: TGTGCCAGCAGCTCCTCGCCGGGACAGCAGGGAAACACCATATATTTT. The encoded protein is CASSSSPGQQGNTIYF.

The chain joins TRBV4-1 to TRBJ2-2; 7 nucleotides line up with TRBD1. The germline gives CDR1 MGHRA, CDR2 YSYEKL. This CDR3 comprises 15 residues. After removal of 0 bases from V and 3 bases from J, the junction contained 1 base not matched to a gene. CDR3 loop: CASSQEGQYTGELFF. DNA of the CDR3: TGCGCCAGCAGCCAAGAGGGACAGTACACCGGGGAGCTGTTTTTT.

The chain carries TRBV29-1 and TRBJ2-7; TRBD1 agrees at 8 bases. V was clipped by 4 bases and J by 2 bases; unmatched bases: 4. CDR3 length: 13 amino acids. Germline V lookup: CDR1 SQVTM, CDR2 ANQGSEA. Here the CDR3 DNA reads TGCAGCGTTGTATCAGGGGGCACCTACGAGCAGTACTTC. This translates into CSVVSGGTYEQYF.

The CDR3 here is CASSLAGVYEQYF. In DNA form, the CDR3 reads TGTGCCAGCAGTTTAGCAGGGGTTTACGAGCAGTACTTC. This chain links TRBV27 with TRBJ2-7; TRBD1 might be the D (6 bases). The CDR3 length is 13 residues. Per germline, CDR1 MNHEY and CDR2 SMNVEV (reference sequence). V gave up 2 bases and J gave up 4 bases, with 9 bases separating them.

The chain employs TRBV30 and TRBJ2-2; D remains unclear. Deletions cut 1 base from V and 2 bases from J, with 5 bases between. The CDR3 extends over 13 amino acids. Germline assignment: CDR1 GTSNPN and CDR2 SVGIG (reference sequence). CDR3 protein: CAWSAFNTGELFF. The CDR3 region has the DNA TGTGCCTGGAGTGCCTTTAACACCGGGGAGCTGTTTTTT.

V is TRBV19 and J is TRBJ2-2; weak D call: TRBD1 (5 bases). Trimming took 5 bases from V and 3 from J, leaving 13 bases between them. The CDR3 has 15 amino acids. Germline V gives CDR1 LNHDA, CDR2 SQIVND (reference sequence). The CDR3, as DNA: TGTGCCAGTAGTGCATTATCAGGGTACACCGGGGAGCTGTTTTTT. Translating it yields CASSALSGYTGELFF.

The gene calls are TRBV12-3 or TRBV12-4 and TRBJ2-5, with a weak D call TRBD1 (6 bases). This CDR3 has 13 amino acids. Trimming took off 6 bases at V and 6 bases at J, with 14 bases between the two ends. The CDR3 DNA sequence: TGTGCCAGCAGCAACAGGGAAAGGAAGACCCAGTACTTC. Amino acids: CASSNRERKTQYF.